Shown below are 18 T cell receptor beta chains from a single sample sequenced in a study of OX40 agonist ivuxolimab in advanced cancers. The method was immunoSEQ multiplex PCR; TCRdb's version includes in-frame clones alone and lacks a portion of them. The repertoire holds approximately 60,000 clones, more than 75% seen once, with around 2.1% in the top ten. This sample comprised CD4+ or CD8+ T cells sorted from blood, obtained in a trial of the OX40 agonist ivuxolimab. The receptors here all came from an adult with an advanced solid tumor such as melanoma, head and neck, liver or kidney cancer.

On this clone itself: Other DNA sequences in this specimen translate into the identical CDR3. The chain joins TRBV18 to TRBJ1-2; TRBD1 is a possible D gene (5 bases). This CDR3 region has 14 residues. In germline, CDR1 is KGHSH, CDR2 LQKENI. V was trimmed by 3 bases and J by 4 bases, leaving 12 bases between them. The CDR3 protein is CASSPAGTTYGYTF. CDR3 bases: TGTGCCAGCTCACCCGCAGGGACGACCTATGGCTACACCTTC.

V usage is TRBV6-6 and J usage is TRBJ2-2; 7 nucleotides match TRBD1. From germline, CDR1 is MNHNY and CDR2 SVGAGI (reference sequence). This CDR3 comprises 15 residues. V lost 9 bases to trimming and J lost 1 base; unmatched junction nucleotides: 8. DNA of the CDR3: TGTGCCAGTGACTGGGCAGGGGGGAACACCGGGGAGCTGTTTTTT. Encoded protein: CASDWAGGNTGELFF.

This clone appeared a few times. The chain combines TRBV11-3 with TRBJ1-1; D gene unclear. This CDR3 has 14 residues. V shed 2 bases and J shed 0 bases, with 7 bases lying between them. Germline V CDR1 and CDR2: SGHNT, YENEEA. CDR3 nucleotide sequence: TGTGCCAGCAGCTTAATGACGGTGAACACTGAAGCTTTCTTT. Residues: CASSLMTVNTEAFF.

This sequence joins TRBV9 and TRBJ2-1; D gene ambiguous. The CDR3 covers 14 residues. Trimming removed 2 bases at V and 7 bases at J, with 13 bases between. The germline gives CDR1 SGDLS, CDR2 YYNGEE. The CDR3 DNA reads TGTGCCAGCAGCGTCCGGGTCGACGGGAATGAGCAGTTCTTC. Its protein product is CASSVRVDGNEQFF. Looking up the rest from reference TRBV9 and TRBJ2-1 gives the full variable domain: DSGVTQTPKHLITATGQRVTLRCSPRSGDLSVYWYQQSLDQGLQFLIQYYNGEERAKGNILERFSAQQFPDLHSELNLSSLELGDSALYFCASSVRVDGNEQFFGPGTRLTVL.

The chain links TRBV27 to TRBJ1-1; D ambiguous. There are 13 residues in the CDR3. Germline CDR1 MNHEY, CDR2 SMNVEV (reference sequence). Trimming stripped 3 bases from V and 0 bases from J, with 5 bases between. The CDR3 DNA follows: TGTGCCAGCAGTTTGGTTGTGAACACTGAAGCTTTCTTT. It codes for CASSLVVNTEAFF.

The chain employs TRBV10-3 and TRBJ2-3, with 10 nucleotides matching TRBD2. Germline assignment: CDR1 ENHRY and CDR2 SYGVKD. This CDR3 has 15 residues. V lost 6 bases to trimming and J lost 5 bases; unmatched junction nucleotides: 8. Written as DNA, the CDR3 is TGTGCCATCAGAATTACTAGCGGGGTTCAAGATACGCAGTATTTT. Its protein product is CAIRITSGVQDTQYF.

The chain has TRBV6-1 and TRBJ2-7; weak D call: TRBD1 (7 bases). The germline V gene has CDR1 MNHNS and CDR2 SASEGT. The CDR3 has 16 residues. V lost 4 bases to trimming and J lost 3 bases, with 19 bases between them. CDR3 coding DNA: TGTGCCAGCAGTGTTTTGGTCTGGGGGGACAGCTACGAGCAGTACTTC. This sequence encodes CASSVLVWGDSYEQYF.

This clone was seen more than once but under ten times. The genes are TRBV4-2 and TRBJ1-2, with D perhaps matching TRBD1 (6 bases). The CDR3 loop spans 15 amino acids. The V and J ends lost 1 base and 2 bases respectively, with 11 bases between them. Looked up from germline, CDR1 is LGHNA and CDR2 is YNFKEQ. CDR3 in DNA: TGTGCCAGCAGCCAAGGTAGGGGGACAAACTATGGCTACACCTTC. Residues: CASSQGRGTNYGYTF.

This chain joins TRBV7-9 and TRBJ1-2, with TRBD1 matching 7 bases. From germline, CDR1 is SEHNR and CDR2 FQNEAQ (reference sequence). The CDR3 has 14 residues. The junction had 5 bases not matched to a gene; V was cut back by 5 bases and J by 2 bases. CDR3 DNA sequence: TGTGCCAGCAGCGCACAGGGGATAAACTATGGCTACACCTTC. It yields the protein CASSAQGINYGYTF.

The rearrangement uses TRBV27 and TRBJ2-3, with 11 bases identical to TRBD2. Germline loops: CDR1 MNHEY, CDR2 SMNVEV (reference sequence). The ends lost 5 bases at V and 2 bases at J; junction bases unmatched: 9. The CDR3 sequence is 17 residues long. This CDR3 is CASSPSRLAGYTDTQYF. The CDR3 DNA is TGTGCCAGCAGTCCCAGCCGACTAGCGGGGTACACAGATACGCAGTATTTT.

The chain carries TRBV11-2 and TRBJ2-7; perhaps D is TRBD1 or TRBD2 (5 bases each). Trimming stripped 2 bases from V and 2 bases from J, with 13 bases between. There are 15 residues in the CDR3. The germline gives CDR1 SGHAT, CDR2 FQNNGV. CDR3 protein: CASSLPGTRTYEQYF. In nucleotides, the CDR3 is TGTGCCAGCAGCTTACCCGGGACCCGGACCTACGAGCAGTACTTC.

V usage is TRBV5-6 and J usage is TRBJ1-4; D unclear. Trimming removed 2 bases at V and 3 bases at J, with 2 bases between. Looked up from germline, CDR1 is SGHDT and CDR2 is YYEEEE. This CDR3 is 12 amino acids long. The CDR3 sequence: CASSLSNEKLFF. CDR3 coding DNA: TGTGCCAGCAGCTTATCTAATGAAAAACTGTTTTTT.

The V gene is TRBV5-6, the J gene TRBJ2-7, with D possibly TRBD1 on 5 matching bases. Between the trimmed V and J ends, which lost 5 bases and 2 bases, there was a span of 20 bases. The CDR3 spans 16 residues. Germline CDR1 is SGHDT and CDR2 is YYEEEE. This CDR3 is CASSRPRSDTTYEQYF. CDR3 bases: TGTGCCAGCAGTCGACCCCGATCGGACACGACCTACGAGCAGTACTTC.

This clone was seen once. The CDR3 loop is CASSPRAGSGSSGNEQYF. CDR3 DNA: TGTGCCAGCAGCCCCCGGGCTGGGTCAGGCTCCTCGGGGAACGAGCAGTACTTC. This chain joins TRBV14 and TRBJ2-7, with TRBD2 as a possible D gene (5 bases). The CDR3 contains 18 residues. Germline V lookup: CDR1 SGHDN, CDR2 FVKESK. V lost 4 bases and J lost 5, with 27 bases in between. Based on the CDR3 plus reference TRBV14 and TRBJ2-7, the full variable domain is EAGVTQFPSHSVIEKGQTVTLRCDPISGHDNLYWYRRVMGKEIKFLLHFVKESKQDESGMPNNRFLAERTGGTYSTLKVQPAELEDSGVYFCASSPRAGSGSSGNEQYFGPGTRLTVT.

The chain uses TRBV19 and TRBJ2-2; 7 bases map to TRBD1. The CDR3 loop spans 15 amino acids. The germline CDR1 and CDR2 sequences are LNHDA and SQIVND (reference sequence). Unmatched junction bases numbered 5, after V lost 7 bases and J lost 0 bases. The CDR3, as DNA: TGTGCCAGTAAAGGGGGCGCGACGAACACCGGGGAGCTGTTTTTT. Translating it yields CASKGGATNTGELFF.

This clone was detected only once. The chain links TRBV10-3 to TRBJ1-5, with D possibly being TRBD1 (5 bases). Trimming removed 10 bases from V and 2 bases from J, with 9 bases in between. CDR1 is ENHRY and CDR2 is SYGVKD in the germline V gene. The CDR3 sequence is 12 residues long. As DNA, the CDR3 is TGTGCCACCCAGGGTGGCAATCAGCCCCAGCATTTT. It specifies CATQGGNQPQHF.

The chain is built from TRBV2 and TRBJ2-1; D is undetermined. This CDR3 contains 14 residues. V lost 2 bases and J 3 bases, leaving 8 bases between the germline ends. The germline V gene encodes CDR1 SNHLY and CDR2 FYNNEI. CDR3 coding DNA: TGTGCCAGCAGTGAACAACCAAGCTACAATGAGCAGTTCTTC. The encoded protein is CASSEQPSYNEQFF.

This clone was detected a few times. J is TRBJ1-2 and V is TRBV14; 10 nucleotides match TRBD1. Germline CDR1 and CDR2: SGHDN and FVKESK. Losses at the gene ends were 4 bases for V and 5 bases for J; bases not matched to a gene: 4. The CDR3 is 14 amino acids. The CDR3 coding sequence is TGTGCCAGCAGCCCGCGGACAGGGGGGTATGGCTACACCTTC. As protein: CASSPRTGGYGYTF. The whole variable domain, remainder taken from reference TRBV14 and TRBJ1-2, is EAGVTQFPSHSVIEKGQTVTLRCDPISGHDNLYWYRRVMGKEIKFLLHFVKESKQDESGMPNNRFLAERTGGTYSTLKVQPAELEDSGVYFCASSPRTGGYGYTFGSGTRLTVV.